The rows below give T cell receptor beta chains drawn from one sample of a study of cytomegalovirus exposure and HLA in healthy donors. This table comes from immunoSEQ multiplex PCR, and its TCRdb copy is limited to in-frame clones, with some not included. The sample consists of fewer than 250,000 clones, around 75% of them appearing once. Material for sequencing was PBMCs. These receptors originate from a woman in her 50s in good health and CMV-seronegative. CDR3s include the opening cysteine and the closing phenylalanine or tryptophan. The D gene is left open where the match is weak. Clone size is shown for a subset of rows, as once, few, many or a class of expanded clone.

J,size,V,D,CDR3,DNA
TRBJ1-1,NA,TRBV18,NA,CASSRQGGTEAFF,TGTGCCAGCTCACGTCAGGGAGGCACTGAAGCTTTCTTT
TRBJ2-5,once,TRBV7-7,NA,CATAIRETETQYF,TGTGCTACCGCCATTCGGGAGACAGAGACCCAGTACTTC
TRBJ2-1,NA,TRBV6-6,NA,CATRTPSSYNEQFF,TGTGCCACCCGCACCCCGAGCTCCTACAATGAGCAGTTCTTC
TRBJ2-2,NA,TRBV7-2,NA,CASSRSLPGQIPGELFF,TGTGCCAGCAGCCGTTCCCTGCCGGGACAAATACCCGGGGAGCTGTTTTTT
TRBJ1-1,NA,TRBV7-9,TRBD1,CASRLGQTMNTEAFF,TGTGCCAGCAGATTGGGACAGACTATGAACACTGAAGCTTTCTTT
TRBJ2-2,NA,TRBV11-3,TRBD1,CASSLDPRGQGGTGELFF,TGTGCCAGCAGCTTAGATCCGCGGGGACAGGGGGGCACCGGGGAGCTGTTTTTT
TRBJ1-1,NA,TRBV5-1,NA,CASSLGPGSRVDTEAFF,TGCGCCAGCAGCTTGGGGCCAGGCTCGAGGGTGGACACTGAAGCTTTCTTT
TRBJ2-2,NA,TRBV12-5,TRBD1,CASGLVQSHGTGTNTGELFF,TGTGCTAGTGGTTTGGTACAGTCACACGGGACAGGGACGAACACCGGGGAGCTGTTTTTT
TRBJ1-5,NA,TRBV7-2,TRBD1,CASSFGTVSNQPQHF,TGTGCCAGCAGCTTCGGGACAGTAAGCAATCAGCCCCAGCATTTT
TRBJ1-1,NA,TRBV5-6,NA,CASSTARGTEAFF,TGTGCCAGCTCGACAGCCCGTGGCACTGAAGCTTTCTTT
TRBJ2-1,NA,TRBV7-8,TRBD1,CASSFRDSPRDEQFF,TGTGCCAGCAGCTTCCGGGACAGTCCAAGGGATGAGCAGTTCTTC
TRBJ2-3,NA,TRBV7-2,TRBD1,CASSRTGVRGALTDTQYF,TGTGCCAGCAGCCGGACAGGGGTCCGCGGGGCCCTCACAGATACGCAGTATTTT
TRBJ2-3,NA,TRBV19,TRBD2,CASSTPSGGTDTQYF,TGTGCCAGTAGTACCCCCTCGGGGGGAACAGATACGCAGTATTTT
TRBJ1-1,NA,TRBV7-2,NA,CASSPDSTEAFF,TGTGCCAGCAGCCCCGACAGCACTGAAGCTTTCTTT
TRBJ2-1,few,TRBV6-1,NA,CASSESSPIPTNEQFF,TGTGCCAGCAGTGAATCCTCGCCCATTCCTACTAATGAGCAGTTCTTC
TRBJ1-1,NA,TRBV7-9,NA,CASSLDLGRGNTEAFF,TGTGCCAGCAGCTTAGATTTGGGGAGGGGCAACACTGAAGCTTTCTTT
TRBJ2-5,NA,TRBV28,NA,CASSLRYRGSQETQYF,TGTGCCAGCAGTTTAAGGTACCGGGGATCACAAGAGACCCAGTACTTC
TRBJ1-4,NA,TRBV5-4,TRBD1,CASSQDRGDEKLFF,TGTGCCAGCAGCCAAGACAGGGGGGATGAAAAACTGTTTTTT
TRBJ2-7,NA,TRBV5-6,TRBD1,CASSPGQTTEQYF,TGTGCCAGCAGCCCGGGACAGACCACCGAGCAGTACTTC
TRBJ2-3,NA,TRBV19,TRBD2,CASSRLSSAGGQDTQYF,TGTGCCAGTAGCAGGCTATCCTCAGCGGGGGGGCAGGATACGCAGTATTTT
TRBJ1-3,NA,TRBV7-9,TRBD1,CSSSLHGQGTGNTIYF,TGTTCCAGCAGCTTACACGGACAGGGAACTGGAAACACCATATATTTT
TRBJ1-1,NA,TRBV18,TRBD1,CASSPGQTSNTEAFF,TGTGCCAGCTCACCGGGACAGACCTCTAACACTGAAGCTTTCTTT
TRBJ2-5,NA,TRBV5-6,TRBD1,CASSWWTGRGETQYF,TGTGCCAGCAGCTGGTGGACAGGCCGGGGAGAGACCCAGTACTTC
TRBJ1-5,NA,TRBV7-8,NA,CASSLIARGNQPQHF,TGTGCCAGCAGCTTAATCGCACGGGGCAATCAGCCCCAGCATTTT
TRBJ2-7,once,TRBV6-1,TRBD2,CASSEREGDYEQYF,TGTGCCAGCAGTGAGCGGGAGGGCGACTACGAGCAGTACTTC
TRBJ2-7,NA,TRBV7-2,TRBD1,CASSRQTGGVSYEQYF,TGTGCCAGCAGCCGACAGACAGGGGGAGTCTCCTACGAGCAGTACTTC
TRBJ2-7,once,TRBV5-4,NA,CASSYSWGGEQYF,TGTGCCAGCAGCTATTCGTGGGGCGGCGAGCAGTACTTC
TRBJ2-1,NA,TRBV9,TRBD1,CASSERGRGTLYNEQFF,TGTGCCAGCAGCGAGAGAGGCAGGGGGACCCTCTACAATGAGCAGTTCTTC
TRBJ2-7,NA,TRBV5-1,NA,CASSSDSGRSLYEQYF,TGCGCCAGCAGCTCGGATAGCGGCCGCTCTCTTTACGAGCAGTACTTC
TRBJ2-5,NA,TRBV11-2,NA,CASQKAPGRGATQYF,TGTGCCAGCCAAAAAGCCCCTGGTAGAGGTGCGACCCAGTACTTC
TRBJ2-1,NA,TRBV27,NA,CASSFPTFAGTIDEQFF,TGTGCCAGCAGTTTCCCCACCTTTGCGGGAACGATCGATGAGCAGTTCTTC
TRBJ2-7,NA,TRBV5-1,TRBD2,CASSLVGTSGAYEQYF,TGCGCCAGCAGCTTGGTAGGGACTAGCGGGGCCTACGAGCAGTACTTC
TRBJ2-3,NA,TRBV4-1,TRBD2,CASSQDQGAGGTDTQYF,TGCGCCAGCAGCCAAGATCAAGGAGCGGGAGGCACAGATACGCAGTATTTT
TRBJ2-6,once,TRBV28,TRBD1,CASSLFGVTGVGANVLTF,TGTGCCAGCAGTCTGTTTGGGGTGACAGGGGTAGGGGCCAACGTCCTGACTTTC
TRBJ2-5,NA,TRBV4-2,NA,CASSQGTAQETQYF,TGTGCCAGCAGCCAAGGGACAGCCCAAGAGACCCAGTACTTC
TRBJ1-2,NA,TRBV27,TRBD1,CASSLLAGGLGYTF,TGTGCCAGCAGTTTACTTGCAGGGGGCTTGGGCTACACCTTC
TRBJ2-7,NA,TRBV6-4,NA,CASSPSGEGPYEQYF,TGTGCCAGCAGTCCTTCAGGGGAAGGACCCTACGAGCAGTACTTC
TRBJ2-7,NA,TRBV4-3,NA,CASSQQAEDPYEQYF,TGCGCCAGCAGCCAACAGGCCGAAGACCCCTACGAGCAGTACTTC
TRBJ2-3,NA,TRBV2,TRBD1,CASRVDRGNTDTQYF,TGTGCCAGCAGGGTAGACAGGGGGAACACAGATACGCAGTATTTT
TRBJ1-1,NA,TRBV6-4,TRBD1,CASRTGKGIEAFF,TGTGCCAGCAGGACAGGGAAAGGGATTGAAGCTTTCTTT
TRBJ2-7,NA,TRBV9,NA,CASSVGGTPAYEQYF,TGTGCCAGCAGCGTAGGTGGGACTCCGGCCTACGAGCAGTACTTC
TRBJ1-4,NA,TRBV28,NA,CASRRGTEKLFF,TGTGCCAGCAGGCGGGGCACGGAAAAACTGTTTTTT
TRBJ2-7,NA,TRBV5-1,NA,CASSPQGFIPYEQYF,TGCGCCAGCAGCCCGCAGGGGTTCATCCCCTACGAGCAGTACTTC